Listed below are T cell receptor beta chains from one sample, sequenced in a study of TIL therapy for anti-PD-1-resistant metastatic lung cancer. The protocol was immunoSEQ multiplex PCR, while the TCRdb copy is restricted to in-frame clones and leaves out a portion. Among about 32,000 clones listed, 70% to 80% were seen once. The input for sequencing was blood, taken at baseline. The receptors derive from a woman aged 30 to 85 with non-small cell lung cancer. CDR3s include the opening cysteine and the closing phenylalanine or tryptophan. D genes are given only for firm matches. Size is stated for part of the rows, as once, few or many counts, or as a class when the clone is expanded.

d_call: TRBD2
clone_size: few
v_call: TRBV10-2
cdr3_aa: CASSFSGERGETQYF

d_call: TRBD1
clone_size: .
v_call: TRBV7-9
cdr3_aa: CASSSLLGTGGFF

d_call: .
clone_size: .
v_call: TRBV28
cdr3_aa: CASSFGRLLGEYDYEQYF

d_call: TRBD2
clone_size: .
v_call: TRBV6-1
cdr3_aa: CASSDVRGGLGDTQYF

d_call: .
clone_size: few
v_call: TRBV4-1
cdr3_aa: CASSQAPTGTEAFF

d_call: .
clone_size: few
v_call: TRBV12-5
cdr3_aa: CASGLGEKLFF

d_call: TRBD2
clone_size: medium-sized
v_call: TRBV7-9
cdr3_aa: CASSLETSGRVSDTQYF

d_call: .
clone_size: .
v_call: TRBV6-1
cdr3_aa: CASSGGRRTDTQYF

d_call: TRBD1
clone_size: .
v_call: TRBV15
cdr3_aa: CATAQGRRNQPQHF

d_call: .
clone_size: .
v_call: TRBV9
cdr3_aa: CASSVASGPFIGANVLTF

d_call: TRBD2
clone_size: .
v_call: TRBV11-2
cdr3_aa: CASSLMVGLGGNEQFF

d_call: .
clone_size: .
v_call: TRBV7-2
cdr3_aa: CASSFGAGRGSGELFF